This T cell receptor beta chain was recorded in a study of identical twins. Notes on the study in general: Models underestimated how often monozygotic twins shared out-of-frame TCR alpha.

Germline CDR1 and CDR2: WNHNN and SYGVQD (reference sequence). Between the trimmed V and J ends, which lost 3 bases and 3 bases, there was a span of 12 bases. The CDR3 runs 14 residues. In TCRdb, the 5' RACE reads were re-called with MiXCR into one record per CDR3 protein. This sample carries around 500,000 distinct CDR3 sequences, approximately 14% of them seen once, and the ten largest clones take about 0.52%. Notes on this clonotype: As yet, its antigen is unknown.

The data also belong to a second study, concerning yellow fever vaccine responses in identical twins. According to that study: Among the twins, the vaccine T cell response reportedly seemed partly convergent and partly personalized.

Material for sequencing was CD4+ T cells sorted from blood. This clonotype was sampled from a woman aged 18-35 years in good health. The V gene is TRBV10-1, the J gene TRBJ2-7; D ambiguous. CDR3 region: CASSDGVGFYEQYF. CDR3 in DNA: TGCGCCAGCAGTGATGGGGTGGGATTCTACGAGCAGTACTTC.